The 17 T cell receptor beta chains below all came from one sample that was sequenced in a study of blood T cell repertoires in COVID-19. Measured with immunoSEQ multiplex PCR; TCRdb has only the in-frame clones, and not every one. The sample lists 180,000 or so clones; approximately 83% were seen once. The sequenced sample consisted of peripheral blood. Source of these receptors: a man in his fifties or sixties with acute or convalescent COVID-19.

The chain uses TRBV27 and TRBJ1-1; 7 bases align to TRBD1. V trimming: 5 bases; J trimming: 8 bases; junction bases outside the gene matches: 14. The CDR3 loop spans 15 amino acids. CDR1 is MNHEY, CDR2 SMNVEV, per germline (reference sequence). CDR3 amino acids: CASSPGTAPTQEAFF. The CDR3 bases are TGTGCCAGCAGTCCAGGGACAGCGCCCACCCAGGAAGCTTTCTTT.

V gene TRBV2 combines with J gene TRBJ2-1; D remains ambiguous. The CDR3 covers 12 residues. CDR1 and CDR2 (germline): SNHLY, FYNNEI. Trimming pared 1 base from V and 12 bases from J, leaving 10 bases between. The CDR3 region has the DNA TGTGCCAGCAGTGAAGGGAGCGCCTTGCAGTTCTTC. Translation: CASSEGSALQFF.

The CDR3 nucleotides are TGTGCCACCAAACCCCGGGGGTCTAATGAAAAACTGTTTTTT. Translating gives CATKPRGSNEKLFF. The chain employs TRBV10-3 and TRBJ1-4; D is perhaps TRBD1 (5 bases). The germline V and J ends were trimmed by 10 bases and 3 bases, with 15 bases remaining between them. The CDR3 consists of 14 residues. The V gene's germline CDR1 is ENHRY and CDR2 SYGVKD.

This clone occurred once. The V gene is TRBV7-9, the J gene TRBJ1-2; TRBD1 agrees at 9 bases. Germline V gene data show CDR1 as SEHNR and CDR2 as FQNEAQ (reference sequence). The CDR3 spans 15 residues. Trimming cost V 3 bases and J 5 bases; bases outside gene matches: 7. The CDR3 is CASSLRDREEYGYTF. DNA of the CDR3: TGTGCCAGCAGCTTGAGGGACAGGGAGGAGTATGGCTACACCTTC.

This chain joins TRBV12-1 and TRBJ2-1; TRBD2 is taken as the D call from the table, unchecked against the DNA. TRBV12-1 is a known pseudogene. This CDR3 comprises 13 residues. CDR3 region: CASSLSRPGEQFF. For the CDR3, the DNA is TGTGCCAGCAGCCTCTCACGCCCGGGAGAGCAGTTCTTC.

This chain uses TRBV7-3 with TRBJ2-3; a possible D gene is TRBD2 (5 bases). From germline, CDR1 is SGHTA and CDR2 FQGTGA. The CDR3 has 17 residues. With 2 bases removed from V and 3 bases from J, the gap between germline ends came to 18 bases. CDR3 DNA sequence: TGTGCCAGCAGCTTACGTGCATCATCCAGCGGAACAGATACGCAGTATTTT. Its translation is CASSLRASSSGTDTQYF.

The chain uses TRBV19 and TRBJ2-7, with a tentative D call TRBD2 (6 bases). There are 15 residues in the CDR3. Trimming stripped 2 bases from V and 5 bases from J, with 16 bases between. Germline CDR1 reads LNHDA; CDR2 reads SQIVND (reference sequence). This CDR3 reads CASSIMASAGHEQYF. The CDR3, as DNA: TGTGCCAGTAGTATAATGGCTAGCGCGGGCCACGAGCAGTACTTC.

In DNA, the CDR3 is TGCGCCAGCAGCCCGCTTAGGACAGTCGCCGGGGAGCTGTTTTTT. It translates to CASSPLRTVAGELFF. The chain couples TRBV4-1 to TRBJ2-2; weak D call: TRBD1 (6 bases). The CDR3 spans 15 residues. V was clipped by 4 bases and J by 6 bases, with 15 bases between them. The germline gives CDR1 MGHRA, CDR2 YSYEKL.

The V gene is TRBV11-2, the J gene TRBJ2-5; D possibly corresponds to TRBD1 (5 bases). CDR1 and CDR2 from the germline V gene are SGHAT and FQNNGV. CDR3 length equals 16 residues. V was clipped by 0 bases and J by 5 bases, with 16 bases between them. The CDR3 region is CASSLDYSGIWETQYF. The CDR3 region has the DNA TGTGCCAGCAGCTTAGATTACTCAGGGATTTGGGAGACCCAGTACTTC.

This clone has just one count. The chain is built from TRBV27 and TRBJ2-7, with 7 bases matching TRBD2. V trimming: 6 bases; J trimming: 6 bases; junction bases outside the gene matches: 8. Germline CDR1 MNHEY, CDR2 SMNVEV (reference sequence). CDR3 length: 13 amino acids. CDR3 loop: CASRYPGGFEQYF. The CDR3 region has the DNA TGTGCCAGCAGATACCCGGGGGGTTTCGAGCAGTACTTC.

The chain carries TRBV7-9 and TRBJ2-3, with 7 bases aligning to TRBD1. This CDR3 region has 16 residues. The J segment lost 5 bases and the V segment lost 4 bases, leaving 12 bases of the junction unmatched. From germline, CDR1 is SEHNR and CDR2 FQNEAQ (reference sequence). The CDR3 DNA follows: TGTGCCAGCAGCTCGGGACAGAACCTTGCACAAGATACGCAGTATTTT. Encoded protein: CASSSGQNLAQDTQYF. The variable domain in full, completed from reference TRBV7-9 and TRBJ2-3, reads DTGVSQNPRHKITKRGQNVTFRCDPISEHNRLYWYRQTLGQGPEFLTYFQNEAQLEKSRLLSDRFSAERPKGSFSTLEIQRTEQGDSAMYLCASSSGQNLAQDTQYFGPGTRLTVL.

This clone was detected only a few times. The rearrangement uses TRBV28 and TRBJ2-1, with 10 nucleotides matching TRBD2. V lost 6 bases to trimming and J lost 2 bases; unmatched junction nucleotides: 10. Germline values: CDR1 MDHEN, CDR2 SYDVKM. The CDR3 covers 17 residues. In nucleotides, the CDR3 is TGTGCCAGCAGCCCAAGAGCGGGAGGGACCCCCTACAATGAGCAGTTCTTC. This sequence encodes CASSPRAGGTPYNEQFF.

The chain has TRBV5-8 and TRBJ2-3; 14 bases match TRBD2. The CDR3 covers 16 residues. Per the germline V gene, CDR1 is SGHTS and CDR2 is YDEGEE. V was clipped by 4 bases and J by 6 bases; unmatched bases: 7. The DNA of the CDR3 is TGTGCCAGCAGCCCTGGGACTAGCGGGAGTCAGGATACGCAGTATTTT. Protein sequence: CASSPGTSGSQDTQYF.

This clone was counted a single time. The J gene is TRBJ1-2, the V gene TRBV18, with D unclear. There are 14 residues in the CDR3. CDR1 KGHSH and CDR2 LQKENI come from the germline V gene. V was cut by 3 bases and J by 0 bases, with 8 bases left in between. The CDR3 here is CASSPLDSNYGYTF. The CDR3 DNA sequence: TGTGCCAGCTCACCTCTAGACTCTAACTATGGCTACACCTTC.

For the CDR3, the DNA is TGTGCCAGCAGCGTAGCCGGGAGGGCCTACGAGCAGTACTTC. Its translation: CASSVAGRAYEQYF. The gene calls are TRBV9 and TRBJ2-7; 8 bases are shared with TRBD2. Germline CDR1 SGDLS, CDR2 YYNGEE. V gave up 0 bases and J gave up 2 bases; unmatched junction bases: 1. The CDR3 totals 14 residues.

CDR3 DNA: TGTGCCAGCTCACTTAGACGGAGGACTGAAGCTTTCTTT. This codes for CASSLRRRTEAFF. The V and J genes are TRBV18 and TRBJ1-1; D uncertain. The germline V gene has CDR1 KGHSH and CDR2 LQKENI. Trimming removed 4 bases at V and 5 bases at J, with 11 bases between. The CDR3 is 13 amino acids.

The sample holds a few counts of this clone. The CDR3 loop reads CASSLAGLGRGTDTQYF. The CDR3 region has the DNA TGTGCCAGCAGCTTAGCAGGACTAGGGAGAGGCACAGATACGCAGTATTTT. The rearrangement joins TRBV7-2 to TRBJ2-3, with 7 bases fitting TRBD2. The trim removed 0 bases at V and 1 base at J, leaving 7 bases unmatched. In germline, CDR1 is SGHTA, CDR2 FQGNSA. The CDR3 spans 17 residues.